The 22 T cell receptor beta chains listed next were all sequenced from one sample in a study of cytomegalovirus exposure and HLA in healthy donors. PCR amplification relied on 60 Vbeta primers (plus 13 Jbeta primers). The data were produced by immunoSEQ multiplex PCR, yet TCRdb's version contains in-frame clones alone and is incomplete. The data show 100,000 to 150,000 clones, with approximately 10% seen just once and roughly 7.2% held by the top ten. Sequencing was performed on PBMCs. These receptor sequences come from a woman aged 40 to 50 in good health and CMV-seropositive.

The V and J genes are TRBV4-2 and TRBJ1-1; 8 bases are shared with TRBD1. Trimming removed 2 bases from V and 10 bases from J; junction bases left unmatched: 6. The CDR3 sequence is 13 residues long. Germline CDR1 and CDR2: LGHNA and YNFKEQ. In DNA, the CDR3 is TGTGCCAGCAGCCAACGACAGGGGCTTTCAGCTTTCTTT. Translation gives CASSQRQGLSAFF.

Only a few counts were recorded for this clone. The chain employs TRBV6-1 and TRBJ2-2; TRBD1 agrees at 8 bases. The CDR3 loop spans 15 amino acids. With 6 bases clipped from V and 6 bases from J, the junction kept 9 bases outside the gene matches. The germline V gene encodes CDR1 MNHNS and CDR2 SASEGT. Written as DNA, the CDR3 is TGTGCCAGCAGGACAGGGGATTTCCTAGCCGGGGAGCTGTTTTTT. This sequence encodes CASRTGDFLAGELFF.

This chain links TRBV27 with TRBJ1-1; TRBD1 aligns across 10 bases. CDR1 MNHEY and CDR2 SMNVEV come from the germline V gene (reference sequence). The CDR3 runs 14 residues. V gave up 6 bases and J gave up 10 bases; unmatched junction bases: 11. The CDR3 reads CASSVDRGQEGAFF. DNA of the CDR3: TGTGCCAGCAGCGTTGACAGGGGGCAGGAAGGAGCTTTCTTT.

This clone has a count of ten or more. V usage is TRBV2 and J usage is TRBJ1-2; TRBD1 agrees at 9 bases. Trimming took 1 base from V and 4 from J; bases not matched to a gene: 1. The CDR3 covers 14 residues. Germline lookup yields CDR1 SNHLY and CDR2 FYNNEI. For the CDR3, the DNA is TGTGCCAGCAGTGAAGACAGGGGGCTCTATGGCTACACCTTC. Translated, it gives CASSEDRGLYGYTF.

V gene TRBV11-2 combines with J gene TRBJ2-7; 7 positions agree with TRBD1. The CDR3 loop spans 15 amino acids. The junction had 6 bases not matched to a gene; V was cut back by 2 bases and J by 2 bases. CDR1 and CDR2 (germline): SGHAT, FQNNGV. The CDR3 DNA sequence: TGTGCCAGCAGCTTACAGGGGGTCCCACCCTACGAGCAGTACTTC. Encoded protein: CASSLQGVPPYEQYF.

This clone was counted a few times. The chain is built from TRBV23-1 and TRBJ1-1; no clear D gene. TRBV23-1 is an open reading frame whose function is uncertain. V dropped 2 bases and J dropped 0 bases, with 25 bases sitting between them. The CDR3 has 20 residues. DNA of the CDR3: TGCGCCAGCAGTCAACTCAGGAACGGACTAGGTCCTTACCTGAACACTGAAGCTTTCTTT. As protein: CASSQLRNGLGPYLNTEAFF.

This clone occurred a few times. The chain joins TRBV7-2 to TRBJ2-5; TRBD2 aligns across 8 bases. Germline CDR1 and CDR2: SGHTA and FQGNSA. This CDR3 has 13 amino acids. Losses at the gene ends were 5 bases for V and 3 bases for J; bases not matched to a gene: 2. CDR3 nucleotides: TGTGCCAGCAGCCGGGGGGGGGAAGAGACCCAGTACTTC. It encodes CASSRGGEETQYF.

The chain is built from TRBV4-1 and TRBJ2-3, with D unresolved. CDR1 is MGHRA and CDR2 is YSYEKL in the germline V gene. This CDR3 is 17 amino acids long. V lost 1 base and J lost 0, with 14 bases in between. The CDR3, as DNA: TGCGCCAGCAGCCAAGGACTGGCTACCCCTAGCACAGATACGCAGTATTTT. This encodes CASSQGLATPSTDTQYF.

This clone was seen only a few times. This chain uses TRBV19 with TRBJ1-5; 10 bases agree with TRBD1. The V gene's germline CDR1 is LNHDA and CDR2 SQIVND (reference sequence). The trim removed 2 bases at V and 5 bases at J, leaving 6 bases unmatched. The length of the CDR3 is 16 residues. The CDR3 protein is CASSILSGTGDQPQHF. CDR3 nucleotide sequence: TGTGCCAGTAGTATACTAAGCGGGACAGGGGATCAGCCCCAGCATTTT.

This clone came up a few times. Here the CDR3 reads CASSLLADGELFF. The CDR3 nucleotides are TGTGCCAGCAGTTTACTAGCGGACGGGGAGCTGTTTTTT. V and J are TRBV28 and TRBJ2-2, with 7 bases aligning to TRBD2. V lost 2 bases, J lost 7 bases, and 1 base stayed unmatched. The CDR3 consists of 13 residues. The germline gives CDR1 MDHEN, CDR2 SYDVKM.

This clone turned up a few times. The chain links TRBV19 to TRBJ2-7, with D perhaps matching TRBD2 (5 bases). The CDR3 extends over 13 amino acids. Trimming pared 3 bases from V and 1 base from J, leaving 7 bases between. Germline CDR1 and CDR2: LNHDA and SQIVND (reference sequence). The CDR3 region is CASSIGRSYEQYF. The DNA for the CDR3 is TGTGCCAGTAGTATTGGGAGATCCTACGAGCAGTACTTC. The full variable domain, its missing parts supplied by reference TRBV19 and TRBJ2-7, is DGGITQSPKYLFRKEGQNVTLSCEQNLNHDAMYWYRQDPGQGLRLIYYSQIVNDFQKGDIAEGYSVSREKKESFPLTVTSAQKNPTAFYLCASSIGRSYEQYFGPGTRLTVT.

This sequence joins TRBV11-2 and TRBJ2-7, with D possibly matching TRBD1 (6 bases). V was shortened by 6 bases and J by 0 bases, with 12 bases between the two germline ends. Germline V gene sequence: CDR1 SGHAT, CDR2 FQNNGV. There are 14 residues in the CDR3. The CDR3 DNA is TGTGCCAGCAGATCTGACAGGTACTCCTACGAGCAGTACTTC. Translating gives CASRSDRYSYEQYF.

This clone was counted a few times. The V and J genes are TRBV2 and TRBJ2-1; 12 nucleotides agree with TRBD2. The V gene's germline CDR1 is SNHLY and CDR2 FYNNEI. J was trimmed by 9 bases and V by 6 bases; bases with no gene match: 3. The CDR3 runs to 13 residues. The CDR3 loop is CASSRTSGVEQFF. In DNA, the CDR3 is TGTGCCAGCAGCCGGACTAGCGGGGTTGAGCAGTTCTTC.

This clone was recorded a few times. The V call is TRBV5-4, the J call TRBJ2-7; 9 bases are shared with TRBD1. The CDR3 has 14 amino acids. Looked up from germline, CDR1 is SGHNT and CDR2 is YYREEE (reference sequence). Trimming took 3 bases from V and 2 from J; bases not matched to a gene: 3. The CDR3 region has the DNA TGTGCCAGCAGCTGGACAGGGGACCCCTACGAGCAGTACTTC. Protein sequence: CASSWTGDPYEQYF.

The sample holds a few counts of this clone. The chain joins TRBV6-1 to TRBJ1-5; the match to TRBD1 covers 7 bases. Germline-derived CDR1 and CDR2 are MNHNS and SASEGT. This CDR3 region has 15 residues. J was trimmed by 4 bases and V by 4 bases; bases with no gene match: 7. The CDR3 loop is CASSGSTGSNQPQHF. The CDR3 DNA reads as TGTGCCAGCAGTGGCTCGACAGGGTCAAATCAGCCCCAGCATTTT.

The chain has TRBV7-2 and TRBJ1-4; 11 nucleotides agree with TRBD1. Germline loops: CDR1 SGHTA, CDR2 FQGNSA. The CDR3 contains 18 residues. V lost 5 bases to trimming and J lost 3 bases; unmatched junction nucleotides: 11. In DNA, the CDR3 is TGTGCCAGCAGCAGACAGGACAGGGGGCGATTTCCTAATGAAAAACTGTTTTTT. It specifies CASSRQDRGRFPNEKLFF.

There are a few counts of this clone. This chain joins TRBV27 and TRBJ2-5, with 10 positions matching TRBD1. The germline V gene has CDR1 MNHEY and CDR2 SMNVEV (reference sequence). Trimming cost V 6 bases and J 0 bases; bases outside gene matches: 10. This CDR3 comprises 17 residues. The chain's CDR3 is CASRRISGQGYQETQYF. CDR3 sequence (DNA): TGTGCCAGCAGGAGAATATCGGGACAGGGGTACCAAGAGACCCAGTACTTC.

V is TRBV2 and J is TRBJ1-5; D is perhaps TRBD1 (6 bases). Trimming stripped 4 bases from V and 3 bases from J, with 22 bases between. Germline V CDR1 and CDR2: SNHLY, FYNNEI. The CDR3 length is 18 residues. CDR3 loop: CASSAELLSTGLNQPQHF. CDR3 DNA sequence: TGTGCCAGCAGTGCCGAATTACTATCGACAGGCCTCAATCAGCCCCAGCATTTT. The full variable domain, its missing parts supplied by reference TRBV2 and TRBJ1-5, is EPEVTQTPSHQVTQMGQEVILRCVPISNHLYFYWYRQILGQKVEFLVSFYNNEISEKSEIFDDQFSVERPDGSNFTLKIRSTKLEDSAMYFCASSAELLSTGLNQPQHFGDGTRLSIL.

V and J are TRBV4-3 and TRBJ1-3; D uncertain. The germline V gene encodes CDR1 LGHNA and CDR2 YSLEER. The CDR3 has 15 amino acids. V lost 0 bases to trimming and J lost 0 bases, with 6 bases between them. The CDR3 nucleotides read TGCGCCAGCAGCCAAGACAGAACCTCTGGAAACACCATATATTTT. Its protein product is CASSQDRTSGNTIYF.

The chain has TRBV11-1 and TRBJ2-5; D gene unclear. The ends were cut back, 5 bases at V and 1 base at J, with 11 bases in the middle. The CDR3 is 14 amino acids. The germline V gene has CDR1 SGHAT and CDR2 FQDESV (reference sequence). DNA of the CDR3: TGTGCCAGCAGCCCACAACTACTCCAAGAGACCCAGTACTTC. It encodes CASSPQLLQETQYF.

This clone was observed a few times. V and J are TRBV6-4 and TRBJ2-1, with 7 bases that match TRBD1. The CDR3 covers 15 residues. Germline-derived CDR1 and CDR2 are MRHNA and SNTAGT. J was trimmed by 0 bases and V by 4 bases; bases with no gene match: 3. The CDR3 loop is CASSVQGSSYNEQFF. DNA of the CDR3: TGTGCCAGCAGTGTACAGGGGAGCTCCTACAATGAGCAGTTCTTC.

The V and J genes are TRBV7-9 and TRBJ2-7; the match to TRBD1 covers 7 bases. Per germline, CDR1 SEHNR and CDR2 FQNEAQ (reference sequence). CDR3 length equals 14 residues. J lost 1 base, V lost 3 bases, and 3 bases had no gene match. The CDR3 here is CASSFTGVSYEQYF. The CDR3 nucleotides read TGTGCCAGCAGCTTCACAGGGGTATCCTACGAGCAGTACTTC.